This T cell receptor (beta chain) was captured in a study of cytomegalovirus exposure and HLA in healthy donors. Study findings and constraints: Analysis was carried out at a later point, and it linked a missense DCLRE1C variant to TCR beta V- and J-gene trimming. Near-uniform donor sequencing depth was presumed by presence/absence analyses. Prior analysis indicated that the majority of TCR beta V segments exhibited productivity approximately 87% or approximately 30% of the time.

Germline V CDR1 and CDR2: SGHTA, FQGNSA. Trimming pared 3 bases from V and 6 bases from J, leaving 21 bases between. The CDR3 runs 17 residues. Remarks on this clone: Its target is not known.

PCR amplification relied on 60 Vbeta primers (plus 13 Jbeta primers). TCRdb's copy holds only in-frame clones and misses some; the assay was immunoSEQ multiplex PCR. The repertoire holds 100,000 to 150,000 clones, with around four fifths as singletons. This chain links TRBV7-2 with TRBJ2-1; tentatively, D is TRBD2 (7 bases). The material sequenced was PBMCs. This TCR came from a woman between 40 and 50 years old in good health and CMV-seropositive. The CDR3 coding sequence is TGTGCCAGCAGCTTCTTCGTGGGGGCGGGGACTATCAATGAGCAGTTCTTC. Its translation: CASSFFVGAGTINEQFF.